A selection of T cell receptor beta chains follows, all from one sample in a study of blood T cell repertoires in COVID-19. The assay was immunoSEQ multiplex PCR, and TCRdb's table has in-frame clones only and misses some. The sample has around 270,000 clones, approximately 86% seen once. The sample taken for sequencing was peripheral blood. Receptor source: an older woman with COVID-19, enrolled during active disease. Each CDR3 is given with its conserved first and last residue. D genes are given only for firm matches. Size is stated for part of the rows, as once, few or many counts, or as a class when the clone is expanded.

TRBV4-2	-	TRBJ1-2	TRBD1	CASSQGQGWNYGYTF	TGTGCCAGCAGCCAAGGACAGGGGTGGAACTATGGCTACACCTTC
TRBV7-2	once	TRBJ2-5	TRBD2	CASSSLTSGVQETQYF	TGTGCCAGCAGCTCATTGACTAGCGGAGTACAAGAGACCCAGTACTTC
TRBV12-5	-	TRBJ2-2	TRBD2	CASGSLGLAVTGELFF	TGTGCTAGTGGTTCCCTGGGACTAGCGGTAACCGGGGAGCTGTTTTTT
TRBV5-5	-	TRBJ1-4	TRBD1	CASSLGTGGGKLFF	TGTGCCAGCAGCCTCGGGACAGGGGGTGGAAAACTGTTTTTT
TRBV5-4	-	TRBJ1-1	-	CASSLDSMNTEAFF	TGTGCCAGCAGCTTGGACTCCATGAACACTGAAGCTTTCTTT
TRBV29-1	-	TRBJ2-1	-	CSVAATYNEQFF	TGCAGCGTGGCCGCCACCTACAATGAGCAGTTCTTC
TRBV29-1	-	TRBJ2-3	-	CSVDTGTDTQYF	TGCAGCGTTGACACAGGCACAGATACGCAGTATTTT
TRBV6-1	-	TRBJ1-1	TRBD1	CASSETGYTEAFF	TGTGCCAGCAGTGAGACAGGGTACACTGAAGCTTTCTTT
TRBV2	-	TRBJ2-4	TRBD1	CASSAGQGIQNIQYF	TGTGCCAGCAGCGCGGGACAGGGTATTCAAAACATTCAGTACTTC
TRBV28	-	TRBJ2-1	-	CASRPLSGFLSHNEQFF	TGTGCCAGCAGGCCCTTATCGGGTTTCCTAAGCCACAATGAGCAGTTCTTC